This T cell receptor beta chain was profiled in a study of CD8 T cells in ankylosing spondylitis. Whole-study findings and limits: Reported data indicate significant enrichment of disease-linked clones within matched ankylosing spondylitis synovial fluid. Blood from ankylosing spondylitis patients appeared to carry a characteristic roughly 8-variant TCR beta motif. Prior literature has documented some motif variants in synovial fluid and blood from reactive arthritis.

In regard to this clonotype: Its antigen is not known.

TCRdb re-derived calls from the 5' RACE reads in MiXCR, one entry per CDR3 protein. The sample yields about 540,000 distinct CDR3 sequences, roughly 12% seen once. Germline lookup yields CDR1 MNHEY and CDR2 SVGAGI. Trimming removed 0 bases at V and 6 bases at J, with 9 bases between. The CDR3 length is 14 residues. The sequence came from a male donor with ankylosing spondylitis. The J gene is TRBJ2-4, the V gene TRBV6-5; D is perhaps TRBD1 or TRBD2 (5 bases each). Specimen: blood, either unsorted or a sorted T cell fraction (not recorded which). CDR3 sequence: CASSYSGTVNIQYF. As DNA, the CDR3 is TGTGCCAGCAGTTACTCCGGGACGGTAAACATTCAGTACTTC.